The entry that follows covers one T cell receptor beta chain sequence. The source of the sample is a study of cytomegalovirus exposure and HLA in healthy donors. 13 Jbeta primers and 60 Vbeta primers were used for the PCR. Here immunoSEQ multiplex PCR was the method, and the copy in TCRdb shows in-frame clones only, minus some. The sample contains around 230,000 clones, around 80% of which appear only once. The V gene's germline CDR1 is KGHSH and CDR2 LQKENI. Trimming pared 2 bases from V and 3 bases from J, leaving 9 bases between. The CDR3 consists of 14 residues. The chain links TRBV18 to TRBJ2-3, with D maybe TRBD1 (5 bases). The sequencing input was PBMCs. The clonotype was recovered from a boy younger than 18 in good health and CMV-seronegative. CDR3 bases: TGTGCCAGCTCACCAAGGCAGGGTACAGATACGCAGTATTTT. It translates to CASSPRQGTDTQYF.